These 28 T cell receptor beta chains were sequenced from one sample in a study of blood T cell repertoires in COVID-19. The table came from immunoSEQ multiplex PCR; TCRdb's copy has only in-frame clones and leaves some out. The sample includes 160,000 or so clones, roughly 90% of them seen just once. The sample taken for sequencing was peripheral blood. The receptors stem from a woman aged 45-59 years with acute or convalescent COVID-19.

This clone was seen more than once but under ten times. The chain joins TRBV4-2 to TRBJ1-2; 7 bases match TRBD1. The J segment lost 4 bases and the V segment lost 0 bases, leaving 8 bases of the junction unmatched. The CDR3 extends over 16 amino acids. Germline V gene data show CDR1 as LGHNA and CDR2 as YNFKEQ. The CDR3 region is CASSQENGGTAYGYTF. In DNA, the CDR3 is TGTGCCAGCAGCCAAGAGAACGGCGGGACAGCCTATGGCTACACCTTC.

The chain is built from TRBV12-5 and TRBJ2-5, with no clear D. The V gene lost 6 bases and the J gene lost 1 base, with 6 bases spanning the gap. Per germline, CDR1 LGHNT and CDR2 FRNRAP. The CDR3 sequence is 12 residues long. This CDR3 reads CASGASQETQYF. CDR3 DNA: TGTGCTAGTGGAGCTAGCCAAGAGACCCAGTACTTC.

This sequence joins TRBV7-2 and TRBJ2-3, with D possibly being TRBD2 (6 bases). Deletions cut 1 base from V and 0 bases from J, with 11 bases between. Germline V lookup: CDR1 SGHTA, CDR2 FQGNSA. CDR3 length equals 16 residues. CDR3 bases: TGTGCCAGCAGCTTAGTTGGCGGGGACAGCACAGATACGCAGTATTTT. Translated, it gives CASSLVGGDSTDTQYF.

The chain uses TRBV4-3 and TRBJ2-7, with TRBD2 as a possible D gene (6 bases). Trimming pared 4 bases from V and 2 bases from J, leaving 12 bases between. Germline CDR1 is LGHNA and CDR2 is YSLEER. The CDR3 sequence is 14 residues long. The CDR3 DNA reads as TGCGCCAGCAGCCTGGGGAGCGGGCCCTACGAGCAGTACTTC. This sequence encodes CASSLGSGPYEQYF.

This chain uses TRBV5-6 with TRBJ1-4, with a possible D match to TRBD1 (6 bases). The CDR3 runs 16 residues. The V end lost 1 base, the J end lost 5 bases, and 15 bases lay between the germline ends. Germline CDR1 SGHDT, CDR2 YYEEEE. The CDR3 DNA sequence: TGTGCCAGCAGCTTGTGGGTCGGGACATGGAATGAAAAACTGTTTTTT. It encodes CASSLWVGTWNEKLFF. Using reference TRBV5-6 and TRBJ1-4 for the parts outside the CDR3, the full variable domain is DAGVTQSPTHLIKTRGQQVTLRCSPKSGHDTVSWYQQALGQGPQFIFQYYEEEERQRGNFPDRFSGHQFPNYSSELNVNALLLGDSALYLCASSLWVGTWNEKLFFGSGTQLSVL.

The chain joins TRBV29-1 to TRBJ2-7; 7 bases map to TRBD1. The CDR3 runs to 12 residues. V shed 6 bases and J 2 bases; nucleotides not matched to a gene: 4. Looked up from germline, CDR1 is SQVTM and CDR2 is ANQGSEA. The CDR3 DNA reads TGCAGCGTGAGGGACAGACCCTACGAGCAGTACTTC. Residues: CSVRDRPYEQYF.

V gene TRBV4-1 combines with J gene TRBJ2-5, with D hard to call. The CDR3 consists of 13 residues. V lost 2 bases and J 5 bases, leaving 9 bases between the germline ends. The V gene's germline CDR1 is MGHRA and CDR2 YSYEKL. The DNA of the CDR3 is TGCGCCAGCAGCCAATATTGTGTGGAGACCCAGTACTTC. It yields the protein CASSQYCVETQYF.

The rearrangement joins TRBV19 to TRBJ1-4; 8 bases match TRBD1. Looked up from germline, CDR1 is LNHDA and CDR2 is SQIVND (reference sequence). V lost 8 bases and J lost 4; bases outside the gene matches: 3. The CDR3 runs to 13 residues. The CDR3 region has the DNA TGTGCCAGTCGTACAGGGGGTAATGAAAAACTGTTTTTT. Translated: CASRTGGNEKLFF.

This clone was seen once. This chain connects TRBV7-8 to TRBJ2-3, with 8 bases lining up with TRBD2. This CDR3 is 16 amino acids long. The junction had 8 bases not matched to a gene; V was cut back by 6 bases and J by 0 bases. Per the germline V gene, CDR1 is SGHVS and CDR2 is FQNEAQ. The CDR3 reads CASSLLSGGSTDTQYF. The DNA for the CDR3 is TGTGCCAGCAGTCTTCTTTCGGGAGGGAGCACAGATACGCAGTATTTT.

J is TRBJ1-6 and V is TRBV11-2; D not certain. The CDR3 loop spans 13 amino acids. The germline CDR1 and CDR2 sequences are SGHAT and FQNNGV. V was cut by 8 bases and J by 5 bases, with 10 bases left in between. The CDR3 reads CASGREDNSPLHF. The CDR3 DNA is TGTGCCAGCGGGAGGGAGGATAATTCACCCCTCCACTTT.

The chain has TRBV18 and TRBJ1-1; 7 bases agree with TRBD1. Looked up from germline, CDR1 is KGHSH and CDR2 is LQKENI. V lost 3 bases and J lost 2; bases outside the gene matches: 9. The CDR3 extends over 16 amino acids. The CDR3 region has the DNA TGTGCCAGCTCACCCTCTATTACAGGGGATAACACTGAAGCTTTCTTT. This codes for CASSPSITGDNTEAFF.

The chain combines TRBV5-1 with TRBJ1-2; a possible D gene is TRBD1 (5 bases). Germline CDR1 SGHRS, CDR2 YFSETQ. The CDR3 totals 15 residues. Trimming left V 0 bases short and J 1 base short, with 10 bases between. The chain's CDR3 is CASSLVPGVNYGYTF. CDR3 nucleotide sequence: TGCGCCAGCAGCTTGGTACCGGGGGTTAACTATGGCTACACCTTC.

This clone appeared a few times. The V call is TRBV9, the J call TRBJ2-7; 8 bases are a match to TRBD1. V lost 0 bases to trimming and J lost 3 bases; unmatched junction nucleotides: 5. This CDR3 is 15 amino acids long. Germline V lookup: CDR1 SGDLS, CDR2 YYNGEE. The CDR3, as DNA: TGTGCCAGCAGCGTAGGGACAGGGCTGCTCTACGAGCAGTACTTC. It is translated as CASSVGTGLLYEQYF.

This sequence joins TRBV5-1 and TRBJ1-2, with a weak D call TRBD1 (5 bases). Germline values: CDR1 SGHRS, CDR2 YFSETQ. The CDR3 runs 14 residues. V was cut by 2 bases and J by 8 bases, with 16 bases left in between. The CDR3 here is CASSFEDTLAGYTF. CDR3 sequence (DNA): TGCGCCAGCAGCTTTGAGGACACCTTGGCGGGCTACACCTTC.

V usage is TRBV4-1 and J usage is TRBJ1-1; maybe TRBD1 (6 bases). This CDR3 spans 15 amino acids. Germline CDR1 and CDR2: MGHRA and YSYEKL. The V end was cut by 4 bases, the J end by 6 bases, with 18 bases between. The CDR3 DNA sequence: TGCGCCAGCAGCCCCGTTGGCAGGGGAGTCTCTGAAGCTTTCTTT. As protein: CASSPVGRGVSEAFF.

The chain is built from TRBV18 and TRBJ2-7, with a possible D match to TRBD1 (9 bases). This CDR3 contains 17 residues. V gave up 4 bases and J gave up 4 bases, with 23 bases separating them. The V gene's germline CDR1 is KGHSH and CDR2 LQKENI. Written as DNA, the CDR3 is TGTGCCAGCTCACAACAGGGGGCAGCTAGCGGGTTGTACGAGCAGTACTTC. This codes for CASSQQGAASGLYEQYF. Filled out from reference TRBV18 and TRBJ2-7, the complete variable domain reads NAGVMQNPRHLVRRRGQEARLRCSPMKGHSHVYWYRQLPEEGLKFMVYLQKENIIDESGMPKERFSAEFPKEGPSILRIQQVVRGDSAAYFCASSQQGAASGLYEQYFGPGTRLTVT.

The chain recombines TRBV12-3 or TRBV12-4 with TRBJ2-1, with TRBD2 matching 10 bases. The CDR3 spans 13 residues. In DNA form, the CDR3 reads TGTGCAACCGGGACTAGCGCCTACAATGAGCAGTTCTTC. Its protein is CATGTSAYNEQFF.

The chain recombines TRBV14 with TRBJ1-2, with 8 positions matching TRBD1. The CDR3 extends over 14 amino acids. Per germline, CDR1 SGHDN and CDR2 FVKESK. J lost 3 bases, V lost 4 bases, and 4 bases had no gene match. CDR3 loop: CASSPQGGYYGYTF. As DNA, the CDR3 is TGTGCCAGCAGCCCACAGGGGGGTTACTATGGCTACACCTTC.

The rearrangement joins TRBV24-1 to TRBJ2-5; D is undetermined. The CDR3 has 15 amino acids. The V gene's germline CDR1 is KGHDR and CDR2 SFDVKD. The V end lost 4 bases, the J end lost 1 base, and 12 bases lay between the germline ends. The CDR3 loop reads CATSDPARGQETQYF. The CDR3 DNA reads as TGTGCCACCAGTGACCCCGCTAGAGGCCAAGAGACCCAGTACTTC.

The V and J genes are TRBV6-4 and TRBJ2-7, with TRBD2 identical over 14 bases. V dropped 1 base and J dropped 0; count of bases not matched to a gene: 11. Germline CDR1 is MRHNA and CDR2 is SNTAGT. The CDR3 is made up of 20 amino acids. CDR3 protein: CASSDFVGLAGVPSSYEQYF. The CDR3 nucleotides read TGTGCCAGCAGTGACTTCGTGGGACTAGCGGGAGTCCCGAGCTCCTACGAGCAGTACTTC.

This clone was recorded once. The J gene is TRBJ2-5, the V gene TRBV6-5, with D possibly matching TRBD1 (6 bases). Trimming left V 2 bases short and J 4 bases short, with 11 bases between. Per the germline V gene, CDR1 is MNHEY and CDR2 is SVGAGI. The CDR3 extends over 14 amino acids. CDR3 DNA: TGTGCCAGCAGTTACGATCAGGGGACAGAGACCCAGTACTTC. Amino acid sequence: CASSYDQGTETQYF.

The chain combines TRBV27 with TRBJ1-4, with D possibly matching TRBD1 (5 bases). Germline assignment: CDR1 MNHEY and CDR2 SMNVEV (reference sequence). The CDR3 has 15 amino acids. Trimming stripped 2 bases from V and 4 bases from J, with 11 bases between. CDR3 region: CASSLSGAVNEKLFF. The CDR3 region has the DNA TGTGCCAGCAGTTTAAGTGGGGCAGTTAATGAAAAACTGTTTTTT.

The genes are TRBV6-2 or TRBV6-3 and TRBJ1-1; D unclear. CDR1 is MNHEY and CDR2 is SVGEGT in the germline V gene. The CDR3 sequence is 14 residues long. The ends were cut back, 0 bases at V and 3 bases at J, with 8 bases in the middle. CDR3 protein: CASSYSKTYTEAFF. The CDR3 DNA is TGTGCCAGCAGTTACTCAAAAACTTACACTGAAGCTTTCTTT.

This clone has just one count. The gene calls are TRBV7-3 and TRBJ2-5, with D possibly TRBD2 on 6 matching bases. Germline V gives CDR1 SGHTA, CDR2 FQGTGA. Trimming cost V 9 bases and J 5 bases, with 16 bases left between them. This CDR3 spans 13 amino acids. In nucleotides, the CDR3 is TGTGCCAGTTCACTAGCTTTTGGTGAGACCCAGTACTTC. Translated, it gives CASSLAFGETQYF.

The chain's CDR3 is CASSPQEGASDGYTF. CDR3 DNA: TGTGCCAGCTCACCACAGGAGGGAGCCTCGGATGGCTACACCTTC. The chain couples TRBV18 to TRBJ1-2; D uncertain. The CDR3 is made up of 15 amino acids. Trimming took off 1 base at V and 6 bases at J, with 15 bases between the two ends. Germline CDR1 KGHSH, CDR2 LQKENI.

CDR3 nucleotide sequence: TGTGCCAGCAGTCAGGGGCTACGCAGTCAGCCCCAGCATTTT. Protein: CASSQGLRSQPQHF. The chain joins TRBV5-5 to TRBJ1-5, with D tentatively TRBD1 (6 bases). The CDR3 is 14 residues long. The V gene lost 5 bases and the J gene lost 6 bases, with 15 bases spanning the gap. Germline CDR1 and CDR2: SGHKS and YYEKEE (reference sequence).

The rearrangement joins TRBV9 to TRBJ2-3, with 9 bases identical to TRBD2. The germline V gene has CDR1 SGDLS and CDR2 YYNGEE. This CDR3 contains 16 residues. Trimming removed 5 bases from V and 6 bases from J; junction bases left unmatched: 13. In nucleotides, the CDR3 is TGTGCCAGCAGTGAGGGGCGGGAGGGCCGAGGTGATACGCAGTATTTT. Residues: CASSEGREGRGDTQYF.

The chain combines TRBV29-1 with TRBJ1-4; 8 bases fit TRBD1. The J segment lost 8 bases and the V segment lost 6 bases, leaving 8 bases of the junction unmatched. This CDR3 contains 13 residues. CDR1 SQVTM and CDR2 ANQGSEA come from the germline V gene. CDR3 amino acids: CSVATQGGEKLFF. As DNA, the CDR3 is TGCAGCGTAGCTACACAGGGGGGGGAAAAACTGTTTTTT.